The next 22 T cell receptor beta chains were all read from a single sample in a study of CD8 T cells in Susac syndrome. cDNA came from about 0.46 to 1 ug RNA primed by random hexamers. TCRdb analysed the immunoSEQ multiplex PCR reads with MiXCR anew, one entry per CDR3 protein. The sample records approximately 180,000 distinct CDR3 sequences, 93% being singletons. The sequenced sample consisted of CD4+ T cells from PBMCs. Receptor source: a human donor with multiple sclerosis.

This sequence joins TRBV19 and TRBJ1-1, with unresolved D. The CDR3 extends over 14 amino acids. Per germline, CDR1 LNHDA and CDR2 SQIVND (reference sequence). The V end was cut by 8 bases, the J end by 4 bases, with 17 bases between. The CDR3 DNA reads TGTGCCAGTTCGTCCGGGGAGGGCTTCACTGAAGCTTTCTTT. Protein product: CASSSGEGFTEAFF.

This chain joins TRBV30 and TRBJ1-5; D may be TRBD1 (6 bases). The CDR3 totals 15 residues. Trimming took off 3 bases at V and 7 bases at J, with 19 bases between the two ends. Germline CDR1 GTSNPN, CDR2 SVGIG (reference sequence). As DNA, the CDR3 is TGTGCCTGGAGACCCTTAGGGGGGGAGAAGCAGCCCCAGCATTTT. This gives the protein CAWRPLGGEKQPQHF.

The DNA of the CDR3 is TGTGCTAGTGGTTTGTTCCTTCGTCATTCGGAGACCCAGTACTTC. Encoded protein: CASGLFLRHSETQYF. The chain couples TRBV12-5 to TRBJ2-5; the D is unclear. V was trimmed by 2 bases and J by 5 bases, leaving 15 bases between them. The CDR3 is made up of 15 amino acids. Germline V gives CDR1 LGHNT, CDR2 FRNRAP.

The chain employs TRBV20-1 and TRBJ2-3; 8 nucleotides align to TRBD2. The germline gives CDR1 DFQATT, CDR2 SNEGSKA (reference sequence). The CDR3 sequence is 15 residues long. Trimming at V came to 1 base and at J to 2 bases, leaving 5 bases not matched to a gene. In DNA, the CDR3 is TGCAGTGCTAGAGTCCTAGCGGGCCCCACAGATACGCAGTATTTT. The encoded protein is CSARVLAGPTDTQYF.

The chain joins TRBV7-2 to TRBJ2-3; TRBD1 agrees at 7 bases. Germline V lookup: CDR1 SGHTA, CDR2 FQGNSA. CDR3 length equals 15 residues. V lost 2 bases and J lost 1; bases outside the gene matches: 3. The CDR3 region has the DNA TGTGCCAGCAGCTTATGGGACAGAGGCACAGATACGCAGTATTTT. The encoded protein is CASSLWDRGTDTQYF.

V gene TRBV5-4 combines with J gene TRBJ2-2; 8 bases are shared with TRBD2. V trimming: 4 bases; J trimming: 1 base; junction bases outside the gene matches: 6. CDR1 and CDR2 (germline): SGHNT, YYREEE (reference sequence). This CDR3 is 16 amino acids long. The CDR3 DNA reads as TGTGCCAGCAGCGGGCGGACTAGCAGGAACACCGGGGAGCTGTTTTTT. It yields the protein CASSGRTSRNTGELFF.

The CDR3 sequence is CASSVSGPDTQYF. CDR3 bases: TGTGCCAGCAGCGTGAGCGGCCCGGATACGCAGTATTTT. The rearrangement joins TRBV9 to TRBJ2-3; D perhaps matches TRBD2 (5 bases). The CDR3 sequence is 13 residues long. Germline lookup yields CDR1 SGDLS and CDR2 YYNGEE. V was pared by 2 bases and J by 6 bases, with 10 bases between.

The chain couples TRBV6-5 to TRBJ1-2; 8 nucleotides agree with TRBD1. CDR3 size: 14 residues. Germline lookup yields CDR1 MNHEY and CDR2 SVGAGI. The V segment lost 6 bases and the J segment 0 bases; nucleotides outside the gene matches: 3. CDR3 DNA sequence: TGTGCCAGCAGACGGACAGGGACTAACTATGGCTACACCTTC. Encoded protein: CASRRTGTNYGYTF.

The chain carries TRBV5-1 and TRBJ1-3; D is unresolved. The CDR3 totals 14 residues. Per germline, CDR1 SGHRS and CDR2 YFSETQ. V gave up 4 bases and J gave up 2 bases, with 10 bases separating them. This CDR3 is CASSKDNAGNTIYF. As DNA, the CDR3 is TGCGCCAGCAGCAAAGACAACGCTGGAAACACCATATATTTT.

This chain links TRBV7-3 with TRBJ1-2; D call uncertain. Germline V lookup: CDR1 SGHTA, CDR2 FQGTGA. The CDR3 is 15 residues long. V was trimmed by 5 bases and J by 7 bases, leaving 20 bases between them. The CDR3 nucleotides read TGTGCCAGCAGCCCCTGGGAGGGCGCCGGTTTTGGCTACACCTTC. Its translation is CASSPWEGAGFGYTF.

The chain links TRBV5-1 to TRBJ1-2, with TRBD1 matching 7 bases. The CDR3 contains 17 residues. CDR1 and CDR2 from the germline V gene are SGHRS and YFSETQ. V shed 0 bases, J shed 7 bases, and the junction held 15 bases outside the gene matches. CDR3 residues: CASSLVEGANSRRGYTF. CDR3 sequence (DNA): TGCGCCAGCAGCTTGGTTGAGGGGGCGAATTCGCGTCGTGGCTACACCTTC.

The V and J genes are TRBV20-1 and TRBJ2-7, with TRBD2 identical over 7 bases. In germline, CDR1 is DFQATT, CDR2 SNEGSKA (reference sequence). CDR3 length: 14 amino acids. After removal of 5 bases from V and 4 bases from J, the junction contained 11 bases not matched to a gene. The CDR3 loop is CSARRPWGGYEQYF. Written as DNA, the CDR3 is TGCAGTGCTCGAAGACCCTGGGGAGGGTACGAGCAGTACTTC.

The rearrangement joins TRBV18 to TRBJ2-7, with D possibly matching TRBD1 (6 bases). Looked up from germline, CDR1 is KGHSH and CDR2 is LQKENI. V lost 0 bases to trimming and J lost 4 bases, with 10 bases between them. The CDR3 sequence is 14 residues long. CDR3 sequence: CASSPPGQRYEQYF. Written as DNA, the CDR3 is TGTGCCAGCTCACCACCGGGACAAAGATACGAGCAGTACTTC. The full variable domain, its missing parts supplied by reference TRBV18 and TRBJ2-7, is NAGVMQNPRHLVRRRGQEARLRCSPMKGHSHVYWYRQLPEEGLKFMVYLQKENIIDESGMPKERFSAEFPKEGPSILRIQQVVRGDSAAYFCASSPPGQRYEQYFGPGTRLTVT.

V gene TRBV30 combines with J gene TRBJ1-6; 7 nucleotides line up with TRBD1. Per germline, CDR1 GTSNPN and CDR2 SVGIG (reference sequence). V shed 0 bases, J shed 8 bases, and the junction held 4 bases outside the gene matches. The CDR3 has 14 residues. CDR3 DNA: TGTGCCTGGAGTGTACGTGACAGGGATTCACCCCTCCACTTT. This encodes CAWSVRDRDSPLHF.

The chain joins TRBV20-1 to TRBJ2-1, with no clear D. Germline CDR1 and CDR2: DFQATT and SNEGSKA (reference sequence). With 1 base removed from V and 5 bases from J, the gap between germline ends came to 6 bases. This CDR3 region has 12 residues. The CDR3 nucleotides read TGCAGTGCTAGAGGGCTGAACAATGAGCAGTTCTTC. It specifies CSARGLNNEQFF.

The DNA for the CDR3 is TGCGCCAGCAGCTTGGATTCTAGCGGGATATACAATGAGCAGTTCTTC. This codes for CASSLDSSGIYNEQFF. The V and J genes are TRBV5-1 and TRBJ2-1; TRBD2 aligns across 9 bases. The CDR3 extends over 16 amino acids. Germline trimming cut 0 bases from V and 4 bases from J; bases unmatched to any gene: 5. Germline values: CDR1 SGHRS, CDR2 YFSETQ.

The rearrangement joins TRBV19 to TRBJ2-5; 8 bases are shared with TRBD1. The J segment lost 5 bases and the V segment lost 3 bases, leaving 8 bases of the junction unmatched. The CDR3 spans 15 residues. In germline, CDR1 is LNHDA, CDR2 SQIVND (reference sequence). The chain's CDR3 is CASSIQGASGETQYF. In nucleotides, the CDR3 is TGTGCCAGTAGTATCCAGGGGGCGAGTGGCGAGACCCAGTACTTC.

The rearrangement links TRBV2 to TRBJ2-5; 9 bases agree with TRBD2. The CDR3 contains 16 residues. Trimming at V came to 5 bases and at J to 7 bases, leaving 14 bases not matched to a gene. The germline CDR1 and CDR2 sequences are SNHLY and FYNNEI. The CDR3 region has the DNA TGTGCCAGCAGTCCACTGGTGGCGGGGGGGTCAGGGACCCAGTACTTC. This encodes CASSPLVAGGSGTQYF.

The CDR3 is CASSQKTGVELLNEKLFF. In DNA form, the CDR3 reads TGCGCCAGCAGTCAAAAGACAGGCGTCGAACTACTTAATGAAAAACTGTTTTTT. The chain couples TRBV23-1 to TRBJ1-4; tentative D call: TRBD1 (6 bases). TRBV23-1 is placed among ORFs of uncertain function. The CDR3 has 18 residues. Trimming left V 2 bases short and J 4 bases short, with 20 bases between.

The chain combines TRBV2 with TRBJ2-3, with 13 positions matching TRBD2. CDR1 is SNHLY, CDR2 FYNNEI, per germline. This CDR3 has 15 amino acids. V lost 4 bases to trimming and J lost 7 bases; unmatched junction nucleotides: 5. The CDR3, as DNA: TGTGCCAGCAGTGCCACTAGCGGGGGGGCCTATACGCAGTATTTT. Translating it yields CASSATSGGAYTQYF.

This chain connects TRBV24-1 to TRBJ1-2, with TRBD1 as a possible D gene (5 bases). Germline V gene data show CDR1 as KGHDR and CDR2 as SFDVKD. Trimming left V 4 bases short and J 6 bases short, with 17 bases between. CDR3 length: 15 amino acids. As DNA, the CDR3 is TGTGCCACCAGTGACCCGGGGACGGGGAAGAATGGCTACACCTTC. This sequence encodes CATSDPGTGKNGYTF.

In DNA, the CDR3 is TGTGCCAGCAGTACCAGGGGGTTATATGAAGCTTTCTTT. Encoded protein: CASSTRGLYEAFF. V gene TRBV2 combines with J gene TRBJ1-1; 7 bases match TRBD1. Trimming removed 5 bases from V and 7 bases from J; junction bases left unmatched: 7. Germline CDR1 reads SNHLY; CDR2 reads FYNNEI. The CDR3 spans 13 residues.